This TCR beta chain derives from a study of shared clonotypes between healthy human individuals. The assay was immunoSEQ multiplex PCR, and TCRdb's table has in-frame clones only and misses some. The table shows 650,000 to 800,000 clones, with around 77% occurring only once. Sequenced: memory CD4+ T cells sorted from blood. This sample's subset: CD45RA-negative fraction. This clonotype originated in a woman aged 25 to 39 in good health.

For the CDR3, the DNA is TGCGCCAGCAGTGAGTGGAGCGGGAGTGGTAACGAGCAGTACTTC. It specifies CASSEWSGSGNEQYF. The chain couples TRBV10-2 to TRBJ2-7; 8 bases are shared with TRBD2. The V segment lost 1 base and the J segment 5 bases; nucleotides outside the gene matches: 7. Germline lookup yields CDR1 WSHSY and CDR2 SAAADI. This CDR3 region has 15 residues.